The next 6 T cell receptor beta chains were all read from a single sample in a study of metastatic and nonmetastatic thyroid tumors (dated by TCRdb to 2018 to 2020). Libraries were prepared through PCR. Reads for this sample came from an Illumina HiSeq 4000. The public reads were run again by TCRdb, first through fastp at Q25 and then through MiXCR, and only productive beta chains were kept. The sample records under 95,000 clones, roughly an eighth of which are singletons. Roughly 12% of the sample is held by the ten biggest clonotypes. Before undergoing thyroid surgery, none of the patients had been given any kind of treatment. Sequencing was performed on blood. These receptors all come from a female donor with papillary thyroid cancer or a benign thyroid nodule (not recorded which). Some clones in this sample may be carry-over from other donors' samples.

J is TRBJ2-1 and V is TRBV7-9; 12 nucleotides align to TRBD2. Germline-derived CDR1 and CDR2 are SEHNR and FQNEAQ (reference sequence). The CDR3 runs to 14 residues. V trimming: 5 bases; J trimming: 4 bases; junction bases outside the gene matches: 0. The CDR3 region is CASSGTSGYNEQFF. CDR3 sequence (DNA): TGTGCCAGCAGCGGGACTAGCGGGTACAATGAGCAGTTCTTC.

In its sample, this clone was seen many times. The V call is TRBV20-1, the J call TRBJ2-7; 9 bases line up with TRBD2. V dropped 0 bases and J dropped 4; count of bases not matched to a gene: 10. This CDR3 comprises 16 residues. The V gene's germline CDR1 is DFQATT and CDR2 SNEGSKA (reference sequence). CDR3 protein: CSARDIGSGSIYEQYF. The CDR3 nucleotides are TGCAGTGCTAGAGATATTGGTAGCGGGAGTATATACGAGCAGTACTTC.

In this sample, this clone turned up many times. The chain's CDR3 is CASSLWGSRQGEESGQPQHF. The CDR3 DNA is TGTGCCAGCAGTTTATGGGGTTCGAGACAGGGTGAGGAATCAGGTCAGCCCCAGCATTTT. The rearrangement uses TRBV28 and TRBJ1-5, with 7 bases matching TRBD1. This CDR3 spans 20 amino acids. J lost 6 bases, V lost 0 bases, and 20 bases had no gene match. Germline assignment: CDR1 MDHEN and CDR2 SYDVKM.

J is TRBJ2-7 and V is TRBV7-2; tentatively, D is TRBD2 (5 bases). This CDR3 has 14 amino acids. Trimming cost V 8 bases and J 2 bases, with 16 bases left between them. Germline CDR1 and CDR2: SGHTA and FQGNSA. Here the CDR3 DNA reads TGTGCCAGCGGCGCCCTACTAGGTCCCTACGAGCAGTACTTC. Translating it yields CASGALLGPYEQYF.

In this sample, this clone turned up many times. This chain joins TRBV18 and TRBJ1-1; maybe TRBD1 (5 bases). The length of the CDR3 is 14 residues. The V end was cut by 0 bases, the J end by 7 bases, with 12 bases between. From germline, CDR1 is KGHSH and CDR2 LQKENI. CDR3 sequence (DNA): TGTGCCAGCTCACCACCGTGGAATACAGGTGAAGCTTTCTTT. This encodes CASSPPWNTGEAFF.

This clone showed up many times. The chain carries TRBV20-1 and TRBJ2-5; D is unclear. V lost 3 bases, J lost 6 bases, and 5 bases lay in between. Germline V gene data show CDR1 as DFQATT and CDR2 as SNEGSKA (reference sequence). The CDR3 sequence is 10 residues long. CDR3 loop: CSASQQTQYF. Written as DNA, the CDR3 is TGCAGTGCTAGCCAGCAGACCCAGTACTTC.